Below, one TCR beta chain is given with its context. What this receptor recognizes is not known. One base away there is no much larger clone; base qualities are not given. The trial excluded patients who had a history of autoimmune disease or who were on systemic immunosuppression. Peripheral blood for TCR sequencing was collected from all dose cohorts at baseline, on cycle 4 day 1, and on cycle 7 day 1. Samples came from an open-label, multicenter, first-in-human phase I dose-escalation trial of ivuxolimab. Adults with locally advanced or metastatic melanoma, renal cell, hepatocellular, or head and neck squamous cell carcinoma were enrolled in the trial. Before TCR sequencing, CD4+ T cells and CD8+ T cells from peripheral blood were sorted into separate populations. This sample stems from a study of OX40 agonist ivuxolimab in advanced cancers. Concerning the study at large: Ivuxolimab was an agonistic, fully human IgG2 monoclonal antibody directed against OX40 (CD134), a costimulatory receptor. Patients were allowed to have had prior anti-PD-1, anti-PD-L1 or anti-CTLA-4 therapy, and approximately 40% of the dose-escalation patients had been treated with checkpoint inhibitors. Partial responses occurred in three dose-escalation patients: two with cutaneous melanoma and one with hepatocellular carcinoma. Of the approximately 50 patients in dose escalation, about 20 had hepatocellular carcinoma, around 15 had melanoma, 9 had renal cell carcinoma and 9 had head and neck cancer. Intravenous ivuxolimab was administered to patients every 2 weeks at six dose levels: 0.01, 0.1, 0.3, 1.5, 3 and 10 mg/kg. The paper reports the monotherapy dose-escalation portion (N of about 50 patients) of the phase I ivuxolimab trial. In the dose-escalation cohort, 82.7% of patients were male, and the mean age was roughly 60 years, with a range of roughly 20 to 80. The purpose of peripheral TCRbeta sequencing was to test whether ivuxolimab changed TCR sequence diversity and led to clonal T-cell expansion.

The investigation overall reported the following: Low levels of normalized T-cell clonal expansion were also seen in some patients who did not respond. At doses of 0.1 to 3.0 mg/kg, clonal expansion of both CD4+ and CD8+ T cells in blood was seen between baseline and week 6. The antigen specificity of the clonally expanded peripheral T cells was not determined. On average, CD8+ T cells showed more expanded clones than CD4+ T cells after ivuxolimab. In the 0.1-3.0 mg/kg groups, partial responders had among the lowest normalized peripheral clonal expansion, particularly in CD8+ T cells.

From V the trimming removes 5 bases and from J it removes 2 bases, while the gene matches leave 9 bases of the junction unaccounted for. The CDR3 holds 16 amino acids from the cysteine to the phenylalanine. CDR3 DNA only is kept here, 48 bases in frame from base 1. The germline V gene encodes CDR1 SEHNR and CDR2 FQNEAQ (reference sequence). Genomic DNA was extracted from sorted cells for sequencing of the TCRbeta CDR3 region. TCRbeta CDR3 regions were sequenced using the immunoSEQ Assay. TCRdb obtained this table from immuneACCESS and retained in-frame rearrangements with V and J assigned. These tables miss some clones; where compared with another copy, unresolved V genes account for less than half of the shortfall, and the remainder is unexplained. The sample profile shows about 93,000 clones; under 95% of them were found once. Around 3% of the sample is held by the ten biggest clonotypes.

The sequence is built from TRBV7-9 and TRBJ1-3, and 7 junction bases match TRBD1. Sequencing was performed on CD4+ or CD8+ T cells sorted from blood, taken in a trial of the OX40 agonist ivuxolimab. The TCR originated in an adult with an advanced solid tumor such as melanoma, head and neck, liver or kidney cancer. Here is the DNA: TGTGCCAGCAGCCCCAGGACAGGACCCGCTGGAAACACCATATATTTT. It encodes CASSPRTGPAGNTIYF.